The rows below give T cell receptor beta chains drawn from one sample of a study of blood T cell repertoires in COVID-19. Some clones are missing from TCRdb's copy, which holds only in-frame ones; the method was immunoSEQ multiplex PCR. The table has roughly 380,000 clones, 85% to 90% seen once; the top ten hold approximately 0.97%. Sequencing was carried out using PBMCs or T cells enriched from blood (not recorded which). The source is a woman aged 25 to 39 who had been exposed to COVID-19. Each CDR3 is given with its conserved first and last residue. Each record gives: V gene, D gene, J gene, clone size, CDR3 DNA, CDR3 protein. The D gene is left open where the match is weak. Some rows mark clone size as missing; the rest say once, few, many or name a class of expanded clone.

>TRBV29-1|TRBD2|TRBJ2-5|NA
TGCAGCGTTGTAAGCGGGAGCCTCCAAGAGACCCAGTACTTC
CSVVSGSLQETQYF
>TRBV27|TRBD1|TRBJ2-7|NA
TGTGCCAGCAGTTTAGCGGGACAGGGAATCTACGAGCAGTACTTC
CASSLAGQGIYEQYF
>TRBV28|NA|TRBJ1-1|NA
TGTGCCAGCAGTATTGACAGGAACACTGAAGCTTTCTTT
CASSIDRNTEAFF
>TRBV27|TRBD2|TRBJ2-2|NA
TGTGCCCCCCACCCCGGGACTAGGTGCAACACCGGGGAGCTGTTTTTT
CAPHPGTRCNTGELFF
>TRBV18|TRBD1|TRBJ1-5|once
TGTGCCAGCTCACCCGGACAGGAATATCAGCCCCAGCATTTT
CASSPGQEYQPQHF
>TRBV7-9|TRBD1|TRBJ2-5|once
TGTGCCAGCAGCCTCGGGACAGGTTCCCAAGAGACCCAGTACTTC
CASSLGTGSQETQYF
>TRBV4-1|NA|TRBJ1-4|NA
TGCGCCAGCAGCCAAGGGAATACAATTACAGCTAATGAAAAACTGTTTTTT
CASSQGNTITANEKLFF
>TRBV11-2|NA|TRBJ2-2|NA
TGTGCCAGCAGAGAACCCAGGGTTGGCACCGGGGAGCTGTTTTTT
CASREPRVGTGELFF
>TRBV18|NA|TRBJ1-1|once
TGTGCCAGCTTAGTCCGTGGTACGGACACTGAAGCTTTCTTT
CASLVRGTDTEAFF
>TRBV10-3|TRBD2|TRBJ2-1|NA
TGTGCCATCAGTGAGTCCGGGGGGGCCGCTAACTACAATGAGCAGTTCTTC
CAISESGGAANYNEQFF
>TRBV5-1|TRBD2|TRBJ2-3|NA
TGCGCCAGCAGAGGGGTTAGCGGGAGGATAGATACGCAGTATTTT
CASRGVSGRIDTQYF
>TRBV11-3|TRBD1|TRBJ2-7|NA
TGTGCCAGCAGCAAAGTACAGGGGGGCGAGCAGTACTTC
CASSKVQGGEQYF
>TRBV5-5|TRBD1|TRBJ2-2|few
TGTGCCAGCAGCTGGACAGGGGATTTTGGCGGGGAGCTGTTTTTT
CASSWTGDFGGELFF
>TRBV1|NA|TRBJ2-7|NA
TGCACCAGCAGCCGGCTAGGGAGCGGGCGCCCCTACGAGCAGTACTTC
CTSSRLGSGRPYEQYF
>TRBV15|NA|TRBJ1-3|NA
TGTGCCACCAGCATCAGGTCTGGTGGAAACACCATATATTTT
CATSIRSGGNTIYF
>TRBV3-1/TRBV3-2|NA|TRBJ1-1|NA
TGTGCCAGCAGTTACGACACAGCTGAAGCTTTCTTT
CASSYDTAEAFF
>TRBV6-5|NA|TRBJ2-1|NA
TGTGCCAGCAGTTATACCGGGTACAATGAGCAGTTCTTC
CASSYTGYNEQFF
>TRBV7-8|TRBD2|TRBJ2-1|NA
TGTGCCAGCAGCTTACTGGGGACTAGCGGATACAATGAGCAGTTCTTC
CASSLLGTSGYNEQFF